This T cell receptor beta chain was recorded in a study of radiotherapy plus CTLA-4 blockade in lung cancer (dated 2018 in TCRdb). Some background on the complete study: Among the enrolled patients, about 20% had an objective response, and about 30% reached disease control. On the study overall, not on this receptor specifically: Early dynamic changes in blood T cell clones, together with increased serum interferon-beta after radiation, were reported as the strongest predictors of response. After treatment with radiotherapy and ipilimumab, TCR clones that originated in tumors expanded in peripheral blood.

Library preparation employed the immunoSEQ multiplex PCR assay. The table was pulled from immuneACCESS by TCRdb, which kept in-frame rearrangements only. Such tables lose some clones; where checked, under half of the loss comes from unresolved V genes, and the rest has no known cause. This sample lists some 25,000 clones; about 71% were detected once. The top ten clones comprise approximately 3% of the sample. In this study, focal radiation therapy paired with CTLA-4 blockade (ipilimumab) was tested in patients who had chemo-refractory metastatic non-small-cell lung cancer. About this clone itself: No antigen is known for it. One base away there is no much larger clone; base qualities are not given.

There are 15 amino acids in the CDR3, from cysteine to phenylalanine inclusive. Only the CDR3 portion is preserved as DNA: 45 bases, with reading frame beginning at the first base. V drops 4 bases and J drops 4 bases, leaving 17 bases in between. CDR1 and CDR2 are read off the germline V gene as SGHRS and YFSETQ. The sequence links TRBV5-1 to TRBJ1-1, with the D gene too uncertain to name. This clonotype originated in a human donor with non-small cell lung cancer whose response to radiotherapy plus ipilimumab could not be evaluated. Material: peripheral blood, obtained from a patient treated with radiotherapy plus ipilimumab. The CDR3 sequence is CASSQIDGRGTEAFF. DNA sequence: TGCGCCAGCAGCCAGATAGACGGCCGGGGCACTGAAGCTTTCTTT.